The 3 T cell receptor beta chains below come from one sample, sequenced in a study of blood T cell repertoires in COVID-19. Some clones are missing from TCRdb's copy, which holds only in-frame ones; the method was immunoSEQ multiplex PCR. This sample has roughly 350,000 clones, with approximately 92% found just once. Sequenced input: PBMCs or T cells enriched from blood (not recorded which). The receptors were sampled from a woman in her twenties or thirties who had recovered from COVID-19.

This chain joins TRBV28 and TRBJ1-6; 9 bases match TRBD1. The trim removed 6 bases at V and 6 bases at J, leaving 6 bases unmatched. The CDR3 consists of 15 residues. Germline CDR1 and CDR2: MDHEN and SYDVKM. The CDR3 is CASSPPGQGNSPLHF. The CDR3 DNA is TGTGCCAGCAGCCCTCCGGGACAGGGTAATTCACCCCTCCACTTT.

CDR3: CASSLIPTNTDTQYF. CDR3 coding DNA: TGTGCCAGCAGCTTGATCCCGACTAACACAGATACGCAGTATTTT. The V gene is TRBV7-2, the J gene TRBJ2-3; a weak D match, TRBD2 (5 bases). The CDR3 is 15 residues long. V was trimmed by 3 bases and J by 2 bases, leaving 12 bases between them. CDR1 is SGHTA, CDR2 FQGNSA, per germline.

The chain carries TRBV5-6 and TRBJ2-1, with D possibly matching TRBD2 (7 bases). CDR1 and CDR2 (germline): SGHDT, YYEEEE. The V and J ends lost 1 base and 8 bases respectively, with 10 bases between them. This CDR3 region has 13 residues. CDR3 sequence reads: CASSLRGGDEQFF. CDR3 nucleotides: TGTGCCAGCAGCTTGAGAGGGGGGGATGAGCAGTTCTTC.